These T cell receptor beta chains were read from a single sample in a study of blood T cells in healthy people across ages. TCRdb redid the calling of the 5' RACE reads with MiXCR, one entry per CDR3 protein. The data show about 810,000 distinct CDR3 sequences, 30% to 45% seen once. Specimen: blood. The receptors were sampled from a man aged 18 to 35 in good health. The CDR3 runs from the conserved cysteine through the conserved F or W. A D gene is named only where the DNA matches it firmly. A clone size is listed for some rows: how often the clone was seen (once, few, many), or a class if it is expanded.

TRBD1	TRBV20-1	TRBJ1-5	few	CSARRTGGDQPQHF	TGCAGTGCTAGAAGGACAGGAGGAGACCAGCCCCAGCATTTT
NA	TRBV7-2	TRBJ1-3	NA	CASSLGTGNTIYF	TGTGCCAGCAGTTTGGGGACCGGAAACACCATATATTTT
NA	TRBV29-1	TRBJ2-7	NA	CSVDWDGSYEQYF	TGCAGCGTTGATTGGGATGGATCCTACGAGCAGTACTTC
TRBD1	TRBV12-3/TRBV12-4	TRBJ2-4	NA	CASSATGVGIQYF	TGTGCCAGCAGCGCGACAGGGGTGGGCATTCAGTACTTC
TRBD1	TRBV10-3	TRBJ1-5	NA	CATLGRGKSETTGILNQPQHF	TGTGCCACCCTTGGCAGGGGGAAGTCAGAAACCACCGGGATCCTCAATCAGCCCCAGCATTTT
NA	TRBV10-3	TRBJ2-5	NA	CAISGAQETQYF	TGTGCCATCAGCGGGGCCCAAGAGACCCAGTACTTC
NA	TRBV20-1	TRBJ2-5	many	CSAREARSGQETQYF	TGCAGTGCTAGAGAGGCGCGATCGGGCCAAGAGACCCAGTACTTC
NA	TRBV6-2/TRBV6-3	TRBJ2-7	NA	CASSRVPYEQYF	TGTGCCAGCAGCAGGGTACCCTACGAGCAGTACTTC
TRBD2	TRBV11-2	TRBJ2-7	NA	CASSSFLAGSNEQYF	TGTGCCAGCAGCTCCTTTTTAGCGGGGTCCAACGAGCAGTACTTC
NA	TRBV29-1	TRBJ1-2	once	CSVEGDRQANYGYTF	TGCAGCGTCGAAGGAGACAGACAAGCTAACTATGGCTACACCTTC
NA	TRBV5-1	TRBJ1-6	NA	CASSLARADSPLHF	TGCGCCAGCAGCTTGGCCCGGGCCGATTCACCCCTCCACTTT
TRBD2	TRBV20-1	TRBJ2-1	many	CSARVASGGGSYNEQFF	TGCAGTGCTAGAGTGGCTAGCGGGGGAGGCTCCTACAATGAGCAGTTCTTC
TRBD2	TRBV5-1	TRBJ2-3	NA	CARSLKTGRLASMNTQYF	TGCGCCCGCAGCCTTAAAACCGGGAGACTAGCTTCAATGAATACGCAGTATTTT
NA	TRBV27	TRBJ1-2	NA	CATGRANYGYTF	TGTGCCACCGGCCGGGCTAACTATGGCTACACCTTC
NA	TRBV12-3/TRBV12-4	TRBJ1-4	NA	CASSLIGRLFF	TGTGCCAGCAGTTTAATCGGGCGACTGTTTTTT
TRBD2	TRBV4-3	TRBJ2-3	few	CASSQLAGADTQYF	TGCGCCAGCAGCCAGCTAGCGGGGGCGGATACGCAGTATTTT
NA	TRBV2	TRBJ1-2	NA	CASSVQVQGGYTF	TGTGCCAGCAGTGTCCAGGTTCAGGGGGGCTACACCTTC